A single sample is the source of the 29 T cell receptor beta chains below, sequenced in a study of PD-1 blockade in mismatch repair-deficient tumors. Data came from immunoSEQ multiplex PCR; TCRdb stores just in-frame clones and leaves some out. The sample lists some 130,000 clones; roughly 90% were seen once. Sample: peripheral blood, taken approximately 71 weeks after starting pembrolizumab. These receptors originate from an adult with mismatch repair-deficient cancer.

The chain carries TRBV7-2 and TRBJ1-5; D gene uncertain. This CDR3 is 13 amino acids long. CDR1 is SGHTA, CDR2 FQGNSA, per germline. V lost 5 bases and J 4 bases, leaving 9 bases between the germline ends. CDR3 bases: TGTGCCAGCAGCCGATCAGAAAATCAGCCCCAGCATTTT. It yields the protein CASSRSENQPQHF.

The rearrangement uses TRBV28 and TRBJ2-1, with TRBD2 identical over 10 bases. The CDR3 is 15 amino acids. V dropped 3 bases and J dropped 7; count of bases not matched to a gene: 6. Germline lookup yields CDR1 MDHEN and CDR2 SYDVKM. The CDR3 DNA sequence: TGTGCCAGCAGTTTGGATCTAGCGGGAGTTAATGAGCAGTTCTTC. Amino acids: CASSLDLAGVNEQFF.

DNA for the CDR3: TGTGCCAGCAGTTACTCGTTCAGGCAAGAGCAGTTCTTC. This gives the protein CASSYSFRQEQFF. The V gene is TRBV6-5, the J gene TRBJ2-1, with D hard to call. The CDR3 loop spans 13 amino acids. The germline gives CDR1 MNHEY, CDR2 SVGAGI. V dropped 0 bases and J dropped 10 bases, with 10 bases sitting between them.

The CDR3 region is CSVSAFTDTQYF. CDR3 sequence (DNA): TGCAGCGTTTCCGCGTTTACAGATACGCAGTATTTT. J is TRBJ2-3 and V is TRBV29-1; D is uncertain. Germline V gene sequence: CDR1 SQVTM, CDR2 ANQGSEA. There are 12 residues in the CDR3. V lost 5 bases, J lost 3 bases, and 9 bases lay in between.

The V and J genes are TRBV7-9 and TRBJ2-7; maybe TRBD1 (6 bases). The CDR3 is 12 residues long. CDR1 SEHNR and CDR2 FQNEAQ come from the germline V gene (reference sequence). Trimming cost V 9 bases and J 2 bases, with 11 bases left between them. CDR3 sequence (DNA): TGTGCCAGTCGGACAGAAACCTACGAGCAGTACTTC. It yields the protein CASRTETYEQYF. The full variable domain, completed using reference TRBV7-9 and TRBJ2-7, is DTGVSQNPRHKITKRGQNVTFRCDPISEHNRLYWYRQTLGQGPEFLTYFQNEAQLEKSRLLSDRFSAERPKGSFSTLEIQRTEQGDSAMYLCASRTETYEQYFGPGTRLTVT.

CDR3 sequence (DNA): TGTGCCAGCAGCCAAGACGGGAGGGCCTCCTACGAGCAGTACTTC. It yields the protein CASSQDGRASYEQYF. The chain has TRBV4-2 and TRBJ2-7, with TRBD2 matching 8 bases. The V and J ends lost 0 bases and 0 bases, in that order; junction bases with no gene match: 1. The CDR3 covers 15 residues. Per germline, CDR1 LGHNA and CDR2 YNFKEQ.

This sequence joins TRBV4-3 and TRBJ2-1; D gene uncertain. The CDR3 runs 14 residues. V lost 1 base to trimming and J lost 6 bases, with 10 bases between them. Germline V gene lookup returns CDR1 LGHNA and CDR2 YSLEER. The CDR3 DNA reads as TGCGCCAGCAGCCAAGTTGGCAGAGGCAATGAGCAGTTCTTC. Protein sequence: CASSQVGRGNEQFF.

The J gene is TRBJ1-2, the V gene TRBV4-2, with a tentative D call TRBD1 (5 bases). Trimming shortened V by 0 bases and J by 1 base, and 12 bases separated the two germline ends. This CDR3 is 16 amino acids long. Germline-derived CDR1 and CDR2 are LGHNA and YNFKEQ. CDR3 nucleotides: TGTGCCAGCAGCCAAGAGGGAGGACAAAATAACTATGGCTACACCTTC. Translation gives CASSQEGGQNNYGYTF.

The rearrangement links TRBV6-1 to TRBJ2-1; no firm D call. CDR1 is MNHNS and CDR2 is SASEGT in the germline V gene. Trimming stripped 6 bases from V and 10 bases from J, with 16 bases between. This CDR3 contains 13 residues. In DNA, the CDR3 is TGTGCCAGCAGGAGACGGTCAAAGGAAGAGCAGTTCTTC. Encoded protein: CASRRRSKEEQFF.

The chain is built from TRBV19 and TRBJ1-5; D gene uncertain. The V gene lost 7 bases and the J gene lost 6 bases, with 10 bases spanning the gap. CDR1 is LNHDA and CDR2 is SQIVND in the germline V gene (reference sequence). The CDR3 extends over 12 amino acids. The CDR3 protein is CASKSGGQPQHF. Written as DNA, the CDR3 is TGTGCCAGTAAATCAGGAGGTCAGCCCCAGCATTTT.

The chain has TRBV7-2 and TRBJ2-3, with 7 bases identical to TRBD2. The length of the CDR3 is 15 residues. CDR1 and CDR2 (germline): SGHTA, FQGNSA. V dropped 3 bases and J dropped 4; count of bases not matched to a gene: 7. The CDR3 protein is CASSFTAGVADTQYF. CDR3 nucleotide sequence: TGTGCCAGCAGCTTTACGGCGGGGGTGGCAGATACGCAGTATTTT.

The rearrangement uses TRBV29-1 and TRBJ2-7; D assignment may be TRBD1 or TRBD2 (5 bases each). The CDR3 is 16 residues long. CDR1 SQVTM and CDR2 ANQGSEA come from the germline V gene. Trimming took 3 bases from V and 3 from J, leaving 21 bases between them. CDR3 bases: TGCAGCGTTGAGAGGCGGCAGGGCGGGTTGAGCTACGAGCAGTACTTC. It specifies CSVERRQGGLSYEQYF.

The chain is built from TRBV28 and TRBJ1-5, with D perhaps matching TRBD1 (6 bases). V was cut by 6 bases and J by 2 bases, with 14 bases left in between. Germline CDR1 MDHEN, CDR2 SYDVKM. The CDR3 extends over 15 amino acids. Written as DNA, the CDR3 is TGTGCCAGCAGCCCAACCGAGGGGGGCAATCAGCCCCAGCATTTT. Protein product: CASSPTEGGNQPQHF.

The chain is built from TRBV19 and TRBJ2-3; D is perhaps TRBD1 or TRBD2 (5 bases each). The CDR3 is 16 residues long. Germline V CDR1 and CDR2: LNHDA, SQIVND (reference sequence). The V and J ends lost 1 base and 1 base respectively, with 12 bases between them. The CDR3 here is CASSIVGRDGTDTQYF. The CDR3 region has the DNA TGTGCCAGTAGTATAGTTGGCAGGGACGGCACAGATACGCAGTATTTT.

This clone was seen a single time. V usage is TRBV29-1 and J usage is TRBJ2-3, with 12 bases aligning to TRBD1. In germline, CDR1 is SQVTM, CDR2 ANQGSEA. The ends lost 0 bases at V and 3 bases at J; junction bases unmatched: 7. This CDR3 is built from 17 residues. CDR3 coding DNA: TGCAGCGTTGAAGACCGCCGGGACAGGGGGCGGACAGATACGCAGTATTTT. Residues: CSVEDRRDRGRTDTQYF.

In DNA, the CDR3 is TGTGCCAGCAGCCCCCGGGACAGGGCCTACGAGCAGTACTTC. Amino acid sequence: CASSPRDRAYEQYF. The gene calls are TRBV11-3 and TRBJ2-7, with 9 bases that match TRBD1. This CDR3 is built from 14 residues. Germline lookup yields CDR1 SGHNT and CDR2 YENEEA. The J segment lost 2 bases and the V segment lost 5 bases, leaving 4 bases of the junction unmatched.

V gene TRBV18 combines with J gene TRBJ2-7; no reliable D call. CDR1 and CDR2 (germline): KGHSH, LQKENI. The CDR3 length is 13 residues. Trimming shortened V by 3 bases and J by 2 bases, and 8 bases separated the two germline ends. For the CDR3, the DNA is TGTGCCAGCTCACCTTCAGGAACCTACGAGCAGTACTTC. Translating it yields CASSPSGTYEQYF.

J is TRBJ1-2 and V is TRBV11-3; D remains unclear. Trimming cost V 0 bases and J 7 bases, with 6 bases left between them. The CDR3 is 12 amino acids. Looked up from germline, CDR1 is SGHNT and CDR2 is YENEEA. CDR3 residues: CASSLEGGGYTF. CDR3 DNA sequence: TGTGCCAGCAGCTTAGAAGGAGGTGGCTACACCTTC.

The CDR3 loop reads CASSSDLIQGTGELFF. CDR3 DNA: TGTGCCAGCAGCTCAGACCTAATACAGGGTACCGGGGAGCTGTTTTTT. J is TRBJ2-2 and V is TRBV11-2; D possibly corresponds to TRBD1 (6 bases). Trimming removed 4 bases at V and 5 bases at J, with 17 bases between. This CDR3 has 16 amino acids. CDR1 and CDR2 (germline): SGHAT, FQNNGV.

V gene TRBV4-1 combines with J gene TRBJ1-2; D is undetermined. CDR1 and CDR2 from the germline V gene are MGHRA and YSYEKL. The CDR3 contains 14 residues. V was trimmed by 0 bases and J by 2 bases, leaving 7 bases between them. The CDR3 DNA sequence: TGCGCCAGCAGCCAAGATAAGGCGAACTATGGCTACACCTTC. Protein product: CASSQDKANYGYTF.

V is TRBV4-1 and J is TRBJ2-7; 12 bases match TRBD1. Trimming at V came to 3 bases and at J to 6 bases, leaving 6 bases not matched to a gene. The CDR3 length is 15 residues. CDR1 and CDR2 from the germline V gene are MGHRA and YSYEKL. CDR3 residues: CASSHAGTGGSEQYF. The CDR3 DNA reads TGCGCCAGCAGCCACGCCGGGACAGGGGGCTCCGAGCAGTACTTC.

For the CDR3, the DNA is TGCGCCAGCAGTCAGGGGGGTTCCTACGAGCAGTACTTC. This codes for CASSQGGSYEQYF. This sequence joins TRBV5-1 and TRBJ2-7; TRBD1 is a possible D gene (7 bases). Germline CDR1 and CDR2: SGHRS and YFSETQ. V lost 5 bases and J 1 base, leaving 10 bases between the germline ends. This CDR3 contains 13 residues.

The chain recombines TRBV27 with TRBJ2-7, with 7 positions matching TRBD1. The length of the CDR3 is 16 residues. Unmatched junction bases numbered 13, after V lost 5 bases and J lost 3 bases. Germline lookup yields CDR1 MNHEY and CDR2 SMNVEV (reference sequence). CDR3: CASSPWLGQKFYEQYF. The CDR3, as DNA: TGTGCCAGCAGTCCCTGGTTGGGACAGAAGTTCTACGAGCAGTACTTC.

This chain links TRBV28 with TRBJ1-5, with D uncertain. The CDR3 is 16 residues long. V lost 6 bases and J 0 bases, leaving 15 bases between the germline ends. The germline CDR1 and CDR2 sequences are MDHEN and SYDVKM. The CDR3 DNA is TGTGCCAGCAGCTATCCCCGGATAGGTAGCAATCAGCCCCAGCATTTT. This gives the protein CASSYPRIGSNQPQHF.

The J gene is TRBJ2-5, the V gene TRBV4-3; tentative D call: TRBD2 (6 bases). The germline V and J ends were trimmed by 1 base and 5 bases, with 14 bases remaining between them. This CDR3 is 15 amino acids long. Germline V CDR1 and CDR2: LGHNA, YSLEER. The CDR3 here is CASSQGGLQRETQYF. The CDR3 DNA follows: TGCGCCAGCAGCCAAGGGGGACTTCAACGGGAGACCCAGTACTTC.

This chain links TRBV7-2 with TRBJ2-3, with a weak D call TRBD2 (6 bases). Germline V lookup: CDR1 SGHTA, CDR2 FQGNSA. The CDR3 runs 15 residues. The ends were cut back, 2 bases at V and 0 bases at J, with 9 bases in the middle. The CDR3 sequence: CASSLFGTSTDTQYF. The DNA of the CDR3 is TGTGCCAGCAGCTTATTCGGGACTAGCACAGATACGCAGTATTTT.

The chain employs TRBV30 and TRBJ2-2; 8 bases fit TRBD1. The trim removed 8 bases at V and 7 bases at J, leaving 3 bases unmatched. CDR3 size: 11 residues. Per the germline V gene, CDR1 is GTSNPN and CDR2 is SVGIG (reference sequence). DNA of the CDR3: TGTGCCCAAGGACAGGGCGGGGAGCTGTTTTTT. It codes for CAQGQGGELFF.

CDR3 sequence reads: CSVEAGPGRELFF. The CDR3, as DNA: TGCAGCGTTGAAGCCGGGCCGGGCCGGGAGCTGTTTTTT. V gene TRBV29-1 combines with J gene TRBJ2-2; no clear D gene. Germline values: CDR1 SQVTM, CDR2 ANQGSEA. V lost 1 base, J lost 9 bases, and 12 bases lay in between. The CDR3 has 13 amino acids.

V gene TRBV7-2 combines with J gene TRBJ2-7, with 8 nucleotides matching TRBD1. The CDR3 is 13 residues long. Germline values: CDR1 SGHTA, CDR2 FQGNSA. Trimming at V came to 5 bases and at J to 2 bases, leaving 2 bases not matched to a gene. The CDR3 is CASSRTGTYEQYF. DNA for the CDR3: TGTGCCAGCAGCCGGACAGGGACCTACGAGCAGTACTTC.